Each of the 9 T cell receptor beta chains below was sequenced from the same sample in a study of Ad26.COV2.S vaccination and SARS-CoV-2 variants. TCRdb's copy holds only in-frame clones and misses some; the assay was immunoSEQ multiplex PCR. The sample holds just under 250,000 clones, 85% to 90% seen once. Stated treatment: around 19 received Ad26.COV2.S at low or high dose, single or two shots; about five received placebo; per-sample allocation not given. Specimen acquisition occurred on day 63 following the initial vaccine or placebo injection. This specimen was peripheral blood, taken in a trial of Ad26.COV2.S vaccine versus placebo. The receptors shown here come from a person aged 18-65 years who received the Ad26.COV2.S COVID-19 vaccine or a placebo.

This chain uses TRBV6-4 with TRBJ1-5; 10 nucleotides align to TRBD1. Trimming at V came to 4 bases and at J to 0 bases, leaving 12 bases not matched to a gene. CDR3 length: 19 residues. CDR1 MRHNA and CDR2 SNTAGT come from the germline V gene. CDR3 in amino acids: CASSGRTGGADLSNQPQHF. The DNA for the CDR3 is TGTGCCAGCAGTGGGAGGACAGGGGGAGCCGATCTTAGCAATCAGCCCCAGCATTTT.

The V and J genes are TRBV7-9 and TRBJ1-3; D may be TRBD1 (5 bases). The germline gives CDR1 SEHNR, CDR2 FQNEAQ (reference sequence). Trimming removed 3 bases at V and 4 bases at J, with 10 bases between. This CDR3 has 14 residues. CDR3 sequence (DNA): TGTGCCAGCAGCTTCCAGGGACCAGGAAACACCATATATTTT. It encodes CASSFQGPGNTIYF.

CDR3 amino acids: CASSLLLSGLPPYEQYF. CDR3 sequence (DNA): TGTGCCAGCAGTTTATTGCTTTCCGGACTCCCCCCCTACGAGCAGTACTTC. The rearrangement links TRBV28 to TRBJ2-7; D possibly corresponds to TRBD2 (5 bases). Germline values: CDR1 MDHEN, CDR2 SYDVKM. This CDR3 is 17 amino acids long. V was shortened by 1 base and J by 2 bases, with 18 bases between the two germline ends.

The chain combines TRBV10-3 with TRBJ1-1, with 8 bases matching TRBD1. CDR1 is ENHRY and CDR2 is SYGVKD in the germline V gene. The CDR3 spans 16 residues. V gave up 0 bases and J gave up 1 base; unmatched junction bases: 4. CDR3 sequence: CAISESLGTGNTEAFF. The DNA for the CDR3 is TGTGCCATCAGTGAGTCCCTGGGGACAGGGAACACTGAAGCTTTCTTT.

In its sample, this clone was seen a few times. The V and J genes are TRBV7-2 and TRBJ1-5, with no clear D. Between the trimmed V and J ends, which lost 1 base and 4 bases, there was a span of 5 bases. The CDR3 totals 13 residues. Germline CDR1 reads SGHTA; CDR2 reads FQGNSA. For the CDR3, the DNA is TGTGCCAGCAGCTTAGTCCAAAATCAGCCCCAGCATTTT. It is translated as CASSLVQNQPQHF.

The rearrangement joins TRBV15 to TRBJ1-1, with D unclear. This CDR3 has 13 residues. The V end was cut by 5 bases, the J end by 0 bases, with 7 bases between. Per the germline V gene, CDR1 is LNHNV and CDR2 is YYDKDF (reference sequence). CDR3 sequence: CATSQIMNTEAFF. The CDR3 region has the DNA TGTGCCACCAGCCAGATCATGAACACTGAAGCTTTCTTT. Using reference TRBV15 and TRBJ1-1 for the parts outside the CDR3, the full variable domain is DAMVIQNPRYQVTQFGKPVTLSCSQTLNHNVMYWYQQKSSQAPKLLFHYYDKDFNNEADTPDNFQSRRPNTSFCFLDIRSPGLGDTAMYLCATSQIMNTEAFFGQGTRLTVV.

The chain combines TRBV2 with TRBJ2-3, with D hard to call. The V gene lost 6 bases and the J gene lost 6 bases, with 13 bases spanning the gap. Germline V lookup: CDR1 SNHLY, CDR2 FYNNEI. The CDR3 is 13 residues long. In DNA form, the CDR3 reads TGTGCCAGCAGACCAGGACCCGGGGATACGCAGTATTTT. It encodes CASRPGPGDTQYF.

The V and J genes are TRBV9 and TRBJ1-4; the D gene is possibly TRBD1 (5 bases). V was clipped by 6 bases and J by 7 bases, with 16 bases between them. CDR1 is SGDLS, CDR2 YYNGEE, per germline. This CDR3 comprises 14 residues. The CDR3 protein is CASTPHPGTEKLFF. CDR3 bases: TGTGCCAGCACCCCTCATCCGGGGACTGAAAAACTGTTTTTT.

This clone showed up just a few times. This chain joins TRBV10-1 and TRBJ2-3; D unclear. The CDR3 runs 15 residues. Per the germline V gene, CDR1 is WNHNN and CDR2 is SYGVQD (reference sequence). The germline V and J ends were trimmed by 3 bases and 2 bases, with 12 bases remaining between them. In DNA, the CDR3 is TGCGCCAGCAGTGAAAGCAGGCTAGTCACAGATACGCAGTATTTT. Translated, it gives CASSESRLVTDTQYF.